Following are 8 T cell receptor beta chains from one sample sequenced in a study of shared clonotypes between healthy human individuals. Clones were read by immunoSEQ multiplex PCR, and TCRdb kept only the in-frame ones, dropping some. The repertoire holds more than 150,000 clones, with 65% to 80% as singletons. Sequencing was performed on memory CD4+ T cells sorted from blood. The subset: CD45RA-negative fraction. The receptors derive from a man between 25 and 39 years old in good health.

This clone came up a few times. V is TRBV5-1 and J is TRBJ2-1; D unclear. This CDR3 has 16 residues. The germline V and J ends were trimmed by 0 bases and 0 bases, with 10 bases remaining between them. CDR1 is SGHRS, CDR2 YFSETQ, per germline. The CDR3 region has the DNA TGCGCCAGCAGCTTGGAAAGCCTCAGCTCCTACAATGAGCAGTTCTTC. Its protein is CASSLESLSSYNEQFF.

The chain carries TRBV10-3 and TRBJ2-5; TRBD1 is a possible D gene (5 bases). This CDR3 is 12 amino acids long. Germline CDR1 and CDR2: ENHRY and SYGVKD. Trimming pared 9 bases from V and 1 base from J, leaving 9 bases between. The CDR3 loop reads CAIRDSQETQYF. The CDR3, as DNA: TGTGCCATACGTGACAGCCAAGAGACCCAGTACTTC.

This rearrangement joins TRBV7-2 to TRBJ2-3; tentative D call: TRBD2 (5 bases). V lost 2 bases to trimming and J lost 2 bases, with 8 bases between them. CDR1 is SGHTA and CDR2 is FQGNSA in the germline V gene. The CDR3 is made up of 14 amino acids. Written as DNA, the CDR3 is TGTGCCAGCAGCTTACTCGGGATCACAGATACGCAGTATTTT. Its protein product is CASSLLGITDTQYF.

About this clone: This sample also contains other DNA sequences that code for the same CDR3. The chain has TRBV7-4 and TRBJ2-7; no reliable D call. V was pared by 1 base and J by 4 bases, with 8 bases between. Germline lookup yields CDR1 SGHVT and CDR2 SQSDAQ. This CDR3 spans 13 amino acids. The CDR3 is CASSLEAEYEQYF. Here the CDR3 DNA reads TGTGCCAGCAGCTTAGAGGCAGAATACGAGCAGTACTTC. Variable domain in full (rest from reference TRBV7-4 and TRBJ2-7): GAGVSQSPRYKVAKRGRDVALRCDSISGHVTLYWYRQTLGQGSEVLTYSQSDAQRDKSGRPSGRFSAERPERSVSTLKIQRTEQGDSAVYLCASSLEAEYEQYFGPGTRLTVT.

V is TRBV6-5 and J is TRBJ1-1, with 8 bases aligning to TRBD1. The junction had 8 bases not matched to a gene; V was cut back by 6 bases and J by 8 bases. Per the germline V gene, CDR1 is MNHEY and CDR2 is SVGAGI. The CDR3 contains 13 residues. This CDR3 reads CASRAVRDREAFF. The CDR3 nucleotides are TGTGCCAGCAGGGCAGTTCGGGACAGGGAAGCTTTCTTT.

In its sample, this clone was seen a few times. The CDR3 DNA follows: TGTGCCAGCCGAGGGTGGATTGGGAGAGATACGCAGTATTTT. It specifies CASRGWIGRDTQYF. V is TRBV5-6 and J is TRBJ2-3; D is possibly TRBD2 (5 bases). The CDR3 runs 14 residues. V was cut by 7 bases and J by 5 bases, with 17 bases left in between. Germline CDR1 reads SGHDT; CDR2 reads YYEEEE.

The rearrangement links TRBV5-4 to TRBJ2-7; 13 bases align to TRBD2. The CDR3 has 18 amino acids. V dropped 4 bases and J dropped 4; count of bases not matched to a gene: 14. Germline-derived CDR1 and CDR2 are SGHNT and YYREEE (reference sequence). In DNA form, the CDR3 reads TGTGCCAGCAGCCCGGCCGGACTAGCGGGAGAGTCGGGATACGAGCAGTACTTC. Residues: CASSPAGLAGESGYEQYF.

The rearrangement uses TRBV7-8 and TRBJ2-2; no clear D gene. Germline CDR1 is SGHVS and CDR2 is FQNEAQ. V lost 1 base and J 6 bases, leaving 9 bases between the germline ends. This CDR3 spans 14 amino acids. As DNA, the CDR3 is TGTGCCAGCAGCTTAGTAGAAGGTGCCGGGGAGCTGTTTTTT. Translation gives CASSLVEGAGELFF.